These 11 T cell receptor beta chains were all obtained from the same sample, sequenced in a study of T-cell reconstitution after alpha-beta-depleted transplantation in children. The TCRbeta library incorporated unique molecular identifiers. TCRdb reprocessed the PCR reads via MiXCR and lists one record per CDR3 protein. The sample lists more than 300,000 distinct CDR3 sequences; about 16% were seen once. The sample consisted of PBMCs, mostly from graft donor cells, taken 360 days after TCRalphabeta/CD19-depleted stem cell transplant. The receptor source for this set is a male patient between 2 and 15 years old who had a stem cell transplant for acute lymphoblastic leukemia, so the T cells may come from the graft donor.

This clonotype occurred a few times. The chain recombines TRBV4-1 with TRBJ2-7; D might be TRBD1 (5 bases). The germline CDR1 and CDR2 sequences are MGHRA and YSYEKL. V was cut by 3 bases and J by 4 bases, with 13 bases left in between. The CDR3 sequence is 14 residues long. The CDR3 spells CASSHADRKYEQYF. CDR3 DNA sequence: TGCGCCAGCAGCCATGCCGACAGAAAATACGAGCAGTACTTC.

This clonotype was detected only once. The V gene is TRBV4-2, the J gene TRBJ2-5; TRBD2 agrees at 8 bases. The CDR3 sequence is 18 residues long. The trim removed 0 bases at V and 4 bases at J, leaving 13 bases unmatched. Germline V gene sequence: CDR1 LGHNA, CDR2 YNFKEQ. CDR3 DNA sequence: TGTGCCAGCAGCCAAGATCGCCCTAAGCGGGAGTGGGGAGAGACCCAGTACTTC. It is translated as CASSQDRPKREWGETQYF.

This clonotype was seen a few times. The CDR3 reads CASSQAGAAGTDTQYF. In DNA, the CDR3 is TGTGCCAGCAGCCAAGCCGGAGCCGCGGGCACAGATACGCAGTATTTT. This chain connects TRBV4-2 to TRBJ2-3, with D uncertain. CDR3 length equals 16 residues. Germline assignment: CDR1 LGHNA and CDR2 YNFKEQ. Between the trimmed V and J ends, which lost 1 base and 1 base, there was a span of 12 bases.

The V gene is TRBV7-6, the J gene TRBJ2-7; 9 nucleotides agree with TRBD1. Per germline, CDR1 SGHVS and CDR2 FNYEAQ. This CDR3 is 15 amino acids long. Losses at the gene ends were 1 base for V and 6 bases for J; bases not matched to a gene: 7. Here the CDR3 DNA reads TGTGCCAGCAGCTTAGATACAGGGGGCAGGGGCGAGCAGTACTTC. Protein sequence: CASSLDTGGRGEQYF. The full variable domain, in which reference TRBV7-6 and TRBJ2-7 provide the parts outside the CDR3, is GAGVSQSPRYKVTKRGQDVALRCDPISGHVSLYWYRQALGQGPEFLTYFNYEAQQDKSGLPNDRFSAERPEGSISTLTIQRTEQRDSAMYRCASSLDTGGRGEQYFGPGTRLTVT.

Many counts were recorded for this clonotype. The CDR3 coding sequence is TGTGCCAGCAGTTCATGGGGGGGCTCTGGGCCCCCCACAGATACGCAGTATTTT. Protein: CASSSWGGSGPPTDTQYF. The chain links TRBV27 to TRBJ2-3; weak D call: TRBD2 (7 bases). Trimming shortened V by 4 bases and J by 2 bases, and 22 bases separated the two germline ends. The CDR3 length is 18 residues. Germline V gene lookup returns CDR1 MNHEY and CDR2 SMNVEV (reference sequence).

This clonotype was recorded a few times. The chain employs TRBV12-3 or TRBV12-4 and TRBJ1-2, with no clear D. The CDR3 extends over 14 amino acids. V was trimmed by 2 bases and J by 4 bases, leaving 11 bases between them. CDR3: CASSLRRAVYGYTF. CDR3 DNA: TGTGCCAGCAGTTTAAGGCGGGCCGTCTATGGCTACACCTTC.

This clonotype has at least ten counts. V usage is TRBV4-1 and J usage is TRBJ2-6, with 8 nucleotides matching TRBD2. V dropped 5 bases and J dropped 1; count of bases not matched to a gene: 7. Germline-derived CDR1 and CDR2 are MGHRA and YSYEKL. The CDR3 totals 17 residues. CDR3 nucleotide sequence: TGCGCCAGCAGCGGCTCAGCGGGAGAATCTGGGGCCAACGTCCTGACTTTC. It specifies CASSGSAGESGANVLTF.

This sequence joins TRBV5-1 and TRBJ2-5, with D perhaps matching TRBD1 or TRBD2 (5 bases each). The V end lost 0 bases, the J end lost 4 bases, and 13 bases lay between the germline ends. The CDR3 is 15 amino acids. The germline V gene has CDR1 SGHRS and CDR2 YFSETQ. This CDR3 is CASSLDGAPGETQYF. DNA of the CDR3: TGCGCCAGCAGCTTGGACGGGGCGCCGGGAGAGACCCAGTACTTC.

The table lists this clonotype with many counts. The V and J genes are TRBV4-2 and TRBJ2-7; 7 bases agree with TRBD2. The CDR3 loop spans 16 amino acids. V trimming: 3 bases; J trimming: 5 bases; junction bases outside the gene matches: 13. Germline CDR1 LGHNA, CDR2 YNFKEQ. The chain's CDR3 is CASSQVPGLPPDEQYF. The CDR3 DNA reads as TGTGCCAGCAGCCAGGTACCGGGACTACCTCCTGACGAGCAGTACTTC.

This clonotype was counted at least ten times. V gene TRBV4-3 combines with J gene TRBJ2-3; 9 bases are a match to TRBD2. The CDR3 is 16 residues long. CDR1 LGHNA and CDR2 YSLEER come from the germline V gene. The junction had 6 bases not matched to a gene; V was cut back by 1 base and J by 4 bases. The CDR3 DNA reads as TGCGCCAGCAGCCAAGGGCTAGCGGGAAGGTCAGATACGCAGTATTTT. Translation gives CASSQGLAGRSDTQYF.

This chain links TRBV10-2 with TRBJ2-3; 11 positions agree with TRBD2. This CDR3 spans 17 amino acids. Germline CDR1 WSHSY, CDR2 SAAADI. After removal of 8 bases from V and 4 bases from J, the junction contained 14 bases not matched to a gene. CDR3 DNA: TGCGCCAGCCCCCCTAGCGGGAGGCCCTACCCGCCAGATACGCAGTATTTT. This encodes CASPPSGRPYPPDTQYF.